Listed here are 31 T cell receptor beta chains from one sample, sequenced in a study of metastatic and nonmetastatic thyroid tumors (dated by TCRdb to 2020 to 2022). Library creation used PCR. For sequencing, an Illumina HiSeq 4000 was employed. In-frame beta chains were kept once TCRdb had trimmed the public reads at Q25 with fastp and called clones with MiXCR. Counted in this sample were roughly 93,000 clones; 10% to 15% of them appeared once. The ten biggest clones cover roughly 10% of the sample. None of the patients had been given any treatment before thyroid surgery. Material for sequencing was blood. All receptors come from a female donor with papillary thyroid cancer or a benign thyroid nodule (not recorded which). Some clones in this sample may be carry-over from other donors' samples.

Details on this clone: This may stem from a read error, because a much larger clone lies one nucleotide away. This sample includes further DNA sequences coding for the same CDR3. The rearrangement uses TRBV18 and TRBJ1-1; D possibly corresponds to TRBD1 (5 bases). CDR1 and CDR2 from the germline V gene are KGHSH and LQKENI. This CDR3 comprises 14 residues. The CDR3 nucleotides read TGTGCCAGCTCACCACAGGGACTGAACACTGAAGCCTTCTTT. This gives the protein CASSPQGLNTEAFF.

This clone was detected many times. This sequence joins TRBV7-9 and TRBJ2-5; D gene uncertain. Germline CDR1 and CDR2: SEHNR and FQNEAQ (reference sequence). V lost 8 bases and J 5 bases, leaving 12 bases between the germline ends. The CDR3 sequence is 12 residues long. The DNA of the CDR3 is TGTGCCAGCCACGTGTATGCGGAGACCCAGTACTTC. Residues: CASHVYAETQYF.

This clone was seen at least ten times. The chain uses TRBV2 and TRBJ2-3; D not resolved. This CDR3 is 13 amino acids long. Germline V CDR1 and CDR2: SNHLY, FYNNEI. Trimming pared 4 bases from V and 3 bases from J, leaving 8 bases between. The CDR3 coding sequence is TGTGCCAGCAGTGTAGAAGGGACAGATACGCAGTATTTT. Translating gives CASSVEGTDTQYF.

This clone was found many times. The CDR3 spells CASSQGGGQFF. The CDR3, as DNA: TGTGCCAGCAGCCAGGGTGGGGGGCAGTTCTTC. The chain carries TRBV6-2 or TRBV6-3 and TRBJ2-1; either TRBD1 or TRBD2 may fit D (5 bases each). V was clipped by 6 bases and J by 12 bases, with 12 bases between them. Germline values: CDR1 MNHEY, CDR2 SVGEGT. This CDR3 spans 11 amino acids.

The J gene is TRBJ2-2, the V gene TRBV6-2 or TRBV6-3, with D possibly TRBD1 on 6 matching bases. The CDR3 covers 16 residues. CDR1 is MNHEY, CDR2 SVGEGT, per germline. V dropped 5 bases and J dropped 2 bases, with 15 bases sitting between them. CDR3 in DNA: TGTGCCAGCAGTAAACAGGGATTACTCAACACCGGGGAGCTGTTTTTT. It specifies CASSKQGLLNTGELFF.

This clone was counted ten times or more. The V gene is TRBV9, the J gene TRBJ2-3; D might be TRBD2 (5 bases). This CDR3 region has 13 residues. V was clipped by 4 bases and J by 7 bases, with 13 bases between them. Germline CDR1 reads SGDLS; CDR2 reads YYNGEE. The CDR3 loop reads CASSPGKRNTQYF. The CDR3 DNA reads as TGTGCCAGCAGCCCCGGGAAAAGGAATACGCAGTATTTT.

This clone has a handful of counts. Compared with germline, one end of the junction differs, possibly owing to a read error. The CDR3 DNA reads as TGTGCCATCAGTGAACTGTACAGATACAATGAGCAGCTCTTC. Encoded protein: CAISELYRYNEQLF. The chain carries TRBV10-3 and TRBJ2-1; D is unclear. The CDR3 length is 14 residues. The germline gives CDR1 ENHRY, CDR2 SYGVKD.

Notes on this clone: Germline is not matched at one junction end, which may reflect a read error. This chain uses TRBV20-1 with TRBJ2-7; TRBD2 might be the D (5 bases). The CDR3 runs to 14 residues. Germline assignment: CDR1 DFQATT and CDR2 SNEGSKA (reference sequence). CDR3 protein: CSARDETRDDNHMF. CDR3 bases: TGCAGTGCTAGAGATGAGACTCGGGATGACAACCATATGTTC.

This clone was detected ten times or more. The rearrangement joins TRBV12-3 or TRBV12-4 to TRBJ2-1, with 10 bases aligning to TRBD2. V lost 7 bases and J lost 10; bases outside the gene matches: 13. The CDR3 sequence is 15 residues long. CDR3 amino acids: CASKFSGLALREQFF. The CDR3 bases are TGTGCCAGCAAATTTTCGGGACTAGCGCTAAGGGAGCAGTTCTTC.

This clone appeared many times. V is TRBV5-4 and J is TRBJ2-1, with 7 bases fitting TRBD1. Germline assignment: CDR1 SGHNT and CDR2 YYREEE (reference sequence). V lost 4 bases to trimming and J lost 5 bases; unmatched junction nucleotides: 12. This CDR3 spans 16 amino acids. The CDR3 region is CASSTTQGTKNNEQFF. The DNA for the CDR3 is TGTGCCAGCAGCACTACACAGGGGACAAAAAACAATGAGCAGTTCTTC. Combining the CDR3 with reference TRBV5-4 and TRBJ2-1 gives the whole variable domain ETGVTQSPTHLIKTRGQQVTLRCSSQSGHNTVSWYQQALGQGPQFIFQYYREEENGRGNFPPRFSGLQFPNYSSELNVNALELDDSALYLCASSTTQGTKNNEQFFGPGTRLTVL.

Ten or more counts support this clone. The chain recombines TRBV18 with TRBJ2-3; TRBD2 aligns across 12 bases. The CDR3 sequence is 16 residues long. The trim removed 4 bases at V and 2 bases at J, leaving 4 bases unmatched. Germline assignment: CDR1 KGHSH and CDR2 LQKENI. The CDR3 loop reads CASSRLAGEYTDTQYF. In DNA, the CDR3 is TGTGCCAGCTCACGACTAGCGGGAGAGTACACAGATACGCAGTATTTT. The entire variable domain, with the rest obtained from reference TRBV18 and TRBJ2-3, is as follows: NAGVMQNPRHLVRRRGQEARLRCSPMKGHSHVYWYRQLPEEGLKFMVYLQKENIIDESGMPKERFSAEFPKEGPSILRIQQVVRGDSAAYFCASSRLAGEYTDTQYFGPGTRLTVL.

This clone has a count of ten or more. J is TRBJ1-2 and V is TRBV4-3, with a tentative D call TRBD1 (5 bases). V was clipped by 0 bases and J by 7 bases, with 15 bases between them. Germline V CDR1 and CDR2: LGHNA, YSLEER. This CDR3 has 15 residues. The DNA for the CDR3 is TGCGCCAGCAGCCAAGATCGGGACGGCCTCTCTGGCTACACCTTC. Translating gives CASSQDRDGLSGYTF.

This clone occurred many times. V is TRBV28 and J is TRBJ1-5; D unresolved. Germline V lookup: CDR1 MDHEN, CDR2 SYDVKM. V lost 3 bases and J 11 bases, leaving 14 bases between the germline ends. The CDR3 consists of 13 residues. The CDR3 sequence: CASSFLLGEAQHF. CDR3 coding DNA: TGTGCCAGCAGTTTCCTCCTCGGGGAGGCCCAGCATTTT.

In this sample, this clone turned up many times. The V and J genes are TRBV3-1 and TRBJ1-3, with unresolved D. Germline-derived CDR1 and CDR2 are LGHDT and YNNKEL (reference sequence). CDR3 length: 12 residues. Trimming took 6 bases from V and 12 from J, leaving 15 bases between them. CDR3 bases: TGTGCCAGCAGGCAGACCCGTGGGGACATATATTTT. Translating gives CASRQTRGDIYF.

There are many counts of this clone. The chain links TRBV28 to TRBJ1-1, with D possibly being TRBD1 (5 bases). Germline V gene lookup returns CDR1 MDHEN and CDR2 SYDVKM. V lost 5 bases to trimming and J lost 9 bases, with 22 bases between them. The CDR3 covers 15 residues. The CDR3: CASSPPRGGTLKAFF. CDR3 DNA: TGTGCCAGCAGTCCACCCCGGGGGGGAACCTTGAAAGCTTTCTTT.

The sample holds many counts of this clone. V and J are TRBV9 and TRBJ1-1; possibly TRBD1 for D (5 bases). This CDR3 region has 15 residues. Per the germline V gene, CDR1 is SGDLS and CDR2 is YYNGEE. The ends were cut back, 3 bases at V and 1 base at J, with 13 bases in the middle. This CDR3 is CASSALGTPNTEAFF. The CDR3 coding sequence is TGTGCCAGCAGCGCCCTCGGGACGCCGAACACTGAAGCTTTCTTT.

Remarks on this clone: A much larger clone differs from this one at a single base, so this may be a read error. This chain joins TRBV2 and TRBJ2-2, with TRBD1 identical over 9 bases. J lost 4 bases, V lost 5 bases, and 11 bases had no gene match. The CDR3 is 17 residues long. Germline assignment: CDR1 SNHLY and CDR2 FYNNEI. DNA of the CDR3: TGTGCCAGCAGTCGCCCCTGGGACAGGGTGGTCACCGGGGAGCTGTTTTTT. Protein: CASSRPWDRVVTGELFF. Full variable domain (missing parts from reference TRBV2 and TRBJ2-2): EPEVTQTPSHQVTQMGQEVILRCVPISNHLYFYWYRQILGQKVEFLVSFYNNEISEKSEIFDDQFSVERPDGSNFTLKIRSTKLEDSAMYFCASSRPWDRVVTGELFFGEGSRLTVL.

As to this clone: A much larger clone lies a single base off, so this may be a read error. The sample has other DNA sequences that encode this CDR3 too. The J gene is TRBJ2-3, the V gene TRBV7-7; the match to TRBD2 covers 7 bases. In germline, CDR1 is SSHAT, CDR2 FNYEAQ (reference sequence). The CDR3 runs 13 residues. CDR3: CASGGGPTDTQYF. In DNA form, the CDR3 reads TGCGCTAGCGGTGGGGGACCCACAGATACGCAGTATTTT.

A remark on this clone: One base away lies a much larger clone, so this may be a sequencing read error. The chain has TRBV5-4 and TRBJ2-1, with TRBD2 matching over 9 bases. The CDR3 has 15 residues. CDR1 SGHNT and CDR2 YYREEE come from the germline V gene (reference sequence). V lost 2 bases and J lost 10; bases outside the gene matches: 10. The CDR3 DNA follows: TGTGCCAGCAGCTTTGATAGTAGCGGGAGTAACGAGCAGTTCTTC. Its protein is CASSFDSSGSNEQFF.

This clone appeared many times. Other nucleotide sequences from this sample produce the same CDR3. The chain recombines TRBV28 with TRBJ2-5; D possibly matches TRBD1 or TRBD2 (6 bases each). The CDR3 runs 16 residues. V lost 5 bases and J 4 bases, leaving 20 bases between the germline ends. Germline loops: CDR1 MDHEN, CDR2 SYDVKM. CDR3 DNA: TGTGCCAGCAGTCGGGGTAGGGGGGCAGGTTCAGAGACCCAGTACTTC. It is translated as CASSRGRGAGSETQYF.

This clone was seen ten or more times. The sample carries other DNA sequences with the same CDR3. This rearrangement joins TRBV20-1 to TRBJ2-7; weak D call: TRBD1 (5 bases). The length of the CDR3 is 15 residues. V lost 6 bases and J 2 bases, leaving 20 bases between the germline ends. Germline-derived CDR1 and CDR2 are DFQATT and SNEGSKA (reference sequence). The CDR3 loop is CSAPDPGQGPYEQYF. In DNA, the CDR3 is TGCAGTGCCCCAGACCCCGGGCAGGGTCCCTACGAGCAGTACTTC.

This clone showed up many times. The rearrangement links TRBV7-8 to TRBJ2-7; the D gene is possibly TRBD1 (6 bases). Germline lookup yields CDR1 SGHVS and CDR2 FQNEAQ. The CDR3 loop spans 13 amino acids. V dropped 5 bases and J dropped 3 bases, with 11 bases sitting between them. CDR3 DNA: TGTGCCAGCAGCAAGGACAGAAACTACGAGCAGTACTTC. Protein: CASSKDRNYEQYF.

This clone occurred many times. This chain uses TRBV28 with TRBJ2-7; tentatively, D is TRBD1 (5 bases). V was clipped by 2 bases and J by 5 bases, with 7 bases between them. Germline CDR1 and CDR2: MDHEN and SYDVKM. The CDR3 totals 12 residues. In DNA form, the CDR3 reads TGTGCCAGCAGTTTAGCAGGGAACGAGCAGTACTTC. Translated: CASSLAGNEQYF.

This clone was observed a handful of times. With a much larger clone just one base away, this may be a read error. This chain joins TRBV28 and TRBJ2-7; 8 nucleotides align to TRBD2. Germline V CDR1 and CDR2: MDHEN, SYDVKM. This CDR3 is 14 amino acids long. V shed 7 bases and J 1 base; nucleotides not matched to a gene: 6. The CDR3 DNA reads TGTGCCAGCATGAATAGCGGGGCTTCCTACGAGCAGTACTTC. This sequence encodes CASMNSGASYEQYF.

This clone was seen many times. J is TRBJ2-4 and V is TRBV20-1, with D maybe TRBD2 (6 bases). The germline CDR1 and CDR2 sequences are DFQATT and SNEGSKA (reference sequence). The CDR3 runs 15 residues. V was cut by 3 bases and J by 0 bases, with 12 bases left in between. CDR3 sequence reads: CSASFGSIAKNIQYF. DNA for the CDR3: TGCAGTGCTAGTTTCGGGAGCATAGCCAAAAACATTCAGTACTTC.

This clone has ten or more counts. V and J are TRBV12-3 or TRBV12-4 and TRBJ1-5, with 7 bases matching TRBD1. This CDR3 spans 14 amino acids. Trimming at V came to 4 bases and at J to 5 bases, leaving 5 bases not matched to a gene. The CDR3 spells CASSSTGTYQPQHF. The CDR3 coding sequence is TGTGCCAGCAGTTCGACAGGGACCTATCAGCCCCAGCATTTT.

This chain links TRBV18 with TRBJ2-3; no firm D call. CDR1 KGHSH and CDR2 LQKENI come from the germline V gene. The CDR3 covers 12 residues. Trimming stripped 3 bases from V and 2 bases from J, with 3 bases between. This CDR3 is CASSPFTDTQYF. DNA for the CDR3: TGTGCCAGCTCACCCTTCACAGATACGCAGTATTTT. The full variable domain, completed using reference TRBV18 and TRBJ2-3, is NAGVMQNPRHLVRRRGQEARLRCSPMKGHSHVYWYRQLPEEGLKFMVYLQKENIIDESGMPKERFSAEFPKEGPSILRIQQVVRGDSAAYFCASSPFTDTQYFGPGTRLTVL.

This clone was observed many times. The V gene is TRBV5-1, the J gene TRBJ1-6; D is unresolved. CDR3 length equals 13 residues. Germline V CDR1 and CDR2: SGHRS, YFSETQ. V gave up 7 bases and J gave up 5 bases, with 10 bases separating them. This chain's CDR3 is CASGKEDNSPLHF. DNA for the CDR3: TGCGCCAGCGGCAAGGAGGATAATTCACCCCTCCACTTT. Based on the CDR3 plus reference TRBV5-1 and TRBJ1-6, the full variable domain is KAGVTQTPRYLIKTRGQQVTLSCSPISGHRSVSWYQQTPGQGLQFLFEYFSETQRNKGNFPGRFSGRQFSNSRSEMNVSTLELGDSALYLCASGKEDNSPLHFGNGTRLTVT.

In this sample, this clone turned up many times. A much larger clone lies one base from this, so it may be a read error. Other DNA sequences from this sample encode an identical CDR3 as well. The chain carries TRBV6-2 or TRBV6-3 and TRBJ1-5; 7 bases are a match to TRBD1. V gave up 6 bases and J gave up 13 bases; unmatched junction bases: 12. CDR3 length: 13 residues. Looked up from germline, CDR1 is MNHEY and CDR2 is SVGEGT. This chain's CDR3 is CASSPGGPGPQHF. The CDR3 nucleotides read TGTGCCAGCAGCCCAGGGGGGCCGGGGCCTCAGCATTTT.

This clone was recorded at least ten times. CDR3 sequence reads: CATSETTSGTHEQFF. In nucleotides, the CDR3 is TGTGCCACCAGTGAAACGACTAGCGGGACCCATGAGCAGTTCTTC. The genes are TRBV24-1 and TRBJ2-1; TRBD2 agrees at 11 bases. CDR1 is KGHDR and CDR2 is SFDVKD in the germline V gene. V gave up 4 bases and J gave up 8 bases; unmatched junction bases: 6. CDR3 length: 15 residues.

This clone showed up many times. V is TRBV9 and J is TRBJ2-1; no reliable D call. Trimming took 0 bases from V and 5 from J, leaving 3 bases between them. This CDR3 comprises 12 residues. Germline V gene data show CDR1 as SGDLS and CDR2 as YYNGEE. The DNA of the CDR3 is TGTGCCAGCAGCGTAGTGCACAATGAGCAGTTCTTC. This sequence encodes CASSVVHNEQFF.